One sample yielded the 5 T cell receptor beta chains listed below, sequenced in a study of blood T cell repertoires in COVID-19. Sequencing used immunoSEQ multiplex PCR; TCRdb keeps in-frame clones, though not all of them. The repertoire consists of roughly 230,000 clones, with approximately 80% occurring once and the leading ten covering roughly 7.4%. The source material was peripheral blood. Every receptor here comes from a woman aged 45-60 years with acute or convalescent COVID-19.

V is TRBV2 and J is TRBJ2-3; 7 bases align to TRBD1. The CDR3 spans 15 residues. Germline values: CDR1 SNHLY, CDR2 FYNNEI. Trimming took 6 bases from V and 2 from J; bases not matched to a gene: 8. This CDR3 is CASSPDRAPTDTQYF. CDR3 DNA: TGTGCCAGCAGCCCAGACAGGGCCCCCACAGATACGCAGTATTTT.

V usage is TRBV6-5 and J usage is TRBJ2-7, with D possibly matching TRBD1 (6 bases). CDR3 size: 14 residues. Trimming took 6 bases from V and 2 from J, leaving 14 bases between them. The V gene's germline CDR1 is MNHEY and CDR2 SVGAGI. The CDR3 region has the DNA TGTGCCAGCAGAACCGGGACAAGCCCCTACGAGCAGTACTTC. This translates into CASRTGTSPYEQYF.

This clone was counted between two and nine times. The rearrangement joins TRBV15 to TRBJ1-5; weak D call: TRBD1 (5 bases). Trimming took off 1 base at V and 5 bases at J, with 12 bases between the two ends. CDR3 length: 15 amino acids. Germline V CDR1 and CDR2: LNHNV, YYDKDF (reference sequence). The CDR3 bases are TGTGCCACCAGCAGAGGTTGGGGGGGGGATCAGCCCCAGCATTTT. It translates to CATSRGWGGDQPQHF.

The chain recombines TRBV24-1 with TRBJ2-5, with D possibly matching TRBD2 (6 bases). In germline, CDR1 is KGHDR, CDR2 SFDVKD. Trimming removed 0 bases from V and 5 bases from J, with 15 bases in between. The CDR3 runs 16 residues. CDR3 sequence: CATSDLGGGTGETQYF. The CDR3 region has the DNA TGTGCCACCAGTGATTTGGGCGGAGGGACGGGGGAGACCCAGTACTTC.

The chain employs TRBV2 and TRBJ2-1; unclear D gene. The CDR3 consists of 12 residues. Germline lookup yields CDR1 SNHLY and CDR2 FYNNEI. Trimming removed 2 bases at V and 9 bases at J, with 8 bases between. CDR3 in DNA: TGTGCCAGCAGTGAAATCTCCCCTGAGCAGTTCTTC. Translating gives CASSEISPEQFF.